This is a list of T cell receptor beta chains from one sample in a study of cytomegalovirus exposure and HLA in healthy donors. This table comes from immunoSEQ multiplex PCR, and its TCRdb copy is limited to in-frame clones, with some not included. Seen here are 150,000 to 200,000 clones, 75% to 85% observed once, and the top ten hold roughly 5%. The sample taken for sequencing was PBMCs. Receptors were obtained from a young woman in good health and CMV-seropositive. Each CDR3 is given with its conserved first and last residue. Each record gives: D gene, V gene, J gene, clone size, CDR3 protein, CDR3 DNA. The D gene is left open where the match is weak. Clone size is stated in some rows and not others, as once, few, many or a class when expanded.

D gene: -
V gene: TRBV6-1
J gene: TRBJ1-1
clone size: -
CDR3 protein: CASREGPLTEAFF
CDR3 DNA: TGTGCCAGCAGGGAGGGACCCCTAACTGAAGCTTTCTTT

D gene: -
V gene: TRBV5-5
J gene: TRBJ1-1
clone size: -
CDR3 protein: CASSILDRANTEAFF
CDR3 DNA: TGTGCCAGCAGTATCTTGGACAGAGCGAACACTGAAGCTTTCTTT

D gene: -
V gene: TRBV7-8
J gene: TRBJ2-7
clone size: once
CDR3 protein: CASSPSSYEQYF
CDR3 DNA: TGTGCCAGCAGCCCGAGTTCCTACGAGCAGTACTTC

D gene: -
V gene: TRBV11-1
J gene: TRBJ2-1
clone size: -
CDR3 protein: CASSLGPGPDNEQFF
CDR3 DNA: TGTGCCAGCAGCTTAGGTCCTGGGCCCGACAATGAGCAGTTCTTC

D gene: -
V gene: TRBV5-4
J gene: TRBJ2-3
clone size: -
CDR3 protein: CASSLARRRGDTQYF
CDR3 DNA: TGTGCCAGCAGCTTGGCGCGGCGGCGAGGAGATACGCAGTATTTT

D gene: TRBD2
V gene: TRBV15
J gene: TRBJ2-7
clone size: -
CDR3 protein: CATSRDRGGAFEQYF
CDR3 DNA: TGTGCCACCAGCAGAGATCGCGGGGGGGCTTTCGAGCAGTACTTC

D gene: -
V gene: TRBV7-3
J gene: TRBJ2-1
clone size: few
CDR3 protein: CASSALAQAYNEQFF
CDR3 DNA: TGTGCCAGCAGCGCACTAGCCCAAGCCTACAATGAGCAGTTCTTC

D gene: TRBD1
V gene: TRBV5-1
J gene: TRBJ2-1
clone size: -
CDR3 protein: CASSPGGGGNNEQFF
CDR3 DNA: TGCGCCAGCAGCCCAGGGGGCGGCGGGAACAATGAGCAGTTCTTC

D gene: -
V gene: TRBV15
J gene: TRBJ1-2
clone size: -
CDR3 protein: CATSEGGAAFFGYTF
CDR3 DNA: TGTGCCACCAGCGAGGGGGGGGCGGCTTTCTTCGGCTACACCTTC

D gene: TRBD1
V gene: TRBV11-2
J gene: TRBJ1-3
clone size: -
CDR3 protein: CASSRDRTFLGNTIYF
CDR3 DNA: TGTGCCAGCAGCCGGGACAGGACCTTTCTTGGAAACACCATATATTTT

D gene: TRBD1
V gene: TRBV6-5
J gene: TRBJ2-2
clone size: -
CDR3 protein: CASSSGTGDSTGELFF
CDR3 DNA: TGTGCCAGCAGTTCCGGGACAGGGGATTCTACCGGGGAGCTGTTTTTT

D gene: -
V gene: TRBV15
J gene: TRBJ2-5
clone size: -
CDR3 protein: CATSSSRERKETQYF
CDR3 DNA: TGTGCCACCAGCAGCTCCCGGGAGAGGAAAGAGACCCAGTACTTC

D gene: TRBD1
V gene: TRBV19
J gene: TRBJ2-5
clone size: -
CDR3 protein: CASTTGGQETQYF
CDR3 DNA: TGTGCCAGTACCACAGGGGGCCAAGAGACCCAGTACTTC

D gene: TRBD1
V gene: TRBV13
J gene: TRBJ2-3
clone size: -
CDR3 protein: CASSSSGGTSTDTQYF
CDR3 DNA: TGTGCCAGCAGCTCATCAGGGGGCACGAGCACAGATACGCAGTATTTT

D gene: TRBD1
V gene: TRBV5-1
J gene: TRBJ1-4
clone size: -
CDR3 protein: CASSTGTGQEKLFF
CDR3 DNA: TGCGCCAGCAGCACCGGGACAGGGCAAGAAAAACTGTTTTTT

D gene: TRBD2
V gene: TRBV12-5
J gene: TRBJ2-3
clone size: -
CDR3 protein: CASGPGTSGTDTQYF
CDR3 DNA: TGTGCTAGTGGTCCCGGGACTAGCGGCACAGATACGCAGTATTTT

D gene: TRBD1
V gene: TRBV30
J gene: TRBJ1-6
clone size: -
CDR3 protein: CAWNMDRHPGQYNSPLHF
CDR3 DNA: TGTGCCTGGAACATGGATAGACATCCGGGACAGTATAATTCACCCCTCCACTTT

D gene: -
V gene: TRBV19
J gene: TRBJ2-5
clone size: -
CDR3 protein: CARPTAAGKTQYF
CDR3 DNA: TGTGCCAGACCCACGGCGGCGGGAAAGACCCAGTACTTC

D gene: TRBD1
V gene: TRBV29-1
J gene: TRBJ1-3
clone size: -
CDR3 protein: CSVEVWDTGEGNTIYF
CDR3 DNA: TGCAGCGTTGAAGTTTGGGATACAGGGGAGGGAAACACCATATATTTT

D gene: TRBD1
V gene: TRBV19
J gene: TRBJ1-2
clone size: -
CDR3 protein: CASSPTHRGFYYGYTF
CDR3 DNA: TGTGCCAGTAGTCCTACCCACAGGGGATTTTACTATGGCTACACCTTC

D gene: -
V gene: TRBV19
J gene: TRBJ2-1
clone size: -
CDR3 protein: CASSVYNEQFF
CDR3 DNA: TGTGCCAGTTCAGTCTACAATGAGCAGTTCTTC

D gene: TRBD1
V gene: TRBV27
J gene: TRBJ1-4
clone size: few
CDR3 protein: CASSPSGGLREKLFF
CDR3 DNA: TGTGCCAGCAGTCCATCAGGGGGCCTTCGTGAAAAACTGTTTTTT

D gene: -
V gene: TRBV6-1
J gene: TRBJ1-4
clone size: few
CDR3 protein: CASSEWGVRDEKLFF
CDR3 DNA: TGTGCCAGCAGTGAATGGGGCGTCAGGGATGAAAAACTGTTTTTT

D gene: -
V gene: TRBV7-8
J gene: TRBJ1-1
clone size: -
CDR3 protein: CASSAPGLSSNTEAFF
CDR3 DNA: TGTGCCAGCAGCGCTCCGGGACTGAGTTCGAACACTGAAGCTTTCTTT

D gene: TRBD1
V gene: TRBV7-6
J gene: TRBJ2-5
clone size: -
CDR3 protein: CASSFGTVQETQYF
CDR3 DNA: TGTGCCAGCAGCTTTGGGACAGTTCAAGAGACCCAGTACTTC

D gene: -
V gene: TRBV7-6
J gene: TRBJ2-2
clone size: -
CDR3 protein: CASSLVPQPNTGELFF
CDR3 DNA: TGTGCCAGCAGCTTAGTCCCACAGCCCAACACCGGGGAGCTGTTTTTT

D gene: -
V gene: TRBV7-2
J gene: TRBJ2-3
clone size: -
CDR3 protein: CASSLSDTQYF
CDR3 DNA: TGTGCCAGCAGCTTGAGCGATACGCAGTATTTT

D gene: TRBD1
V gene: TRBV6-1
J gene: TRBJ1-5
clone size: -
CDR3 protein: CASNGQGGSNQPQHF
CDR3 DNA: TGTGCCAGCAATGGACAGGGAGGGAGCAATCAGCCCCAGCATTTT

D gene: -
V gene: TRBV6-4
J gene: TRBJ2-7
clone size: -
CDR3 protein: CASSGQRPYSYEQYF
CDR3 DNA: TGTGCCAGCAGTGGACAGCGCCCTTATTCCTACGAGCAGTACTTC

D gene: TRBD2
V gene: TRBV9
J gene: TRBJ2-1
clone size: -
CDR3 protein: CASSTTSGGFNEQFF
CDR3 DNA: TGTGCCAGCAGCACCACTAGCGGAGGGTTCAATGAGCAGTTCTTC

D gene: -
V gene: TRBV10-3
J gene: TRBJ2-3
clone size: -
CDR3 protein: CAIREGGGTDTQYF
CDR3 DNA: TGTGCCATCAGAGAGGGCGGGGGCACAGATACGCAGTATTTT

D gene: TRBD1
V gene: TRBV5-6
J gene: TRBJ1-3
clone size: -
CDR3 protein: CASSLDLGGQGNTIYF
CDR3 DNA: TGTGCCAGCAGCTTGGATCTGGGGGGACAGGGAAACACCATATATTTT

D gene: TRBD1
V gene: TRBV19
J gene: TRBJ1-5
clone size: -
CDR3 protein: CASSNRGNHQPQHF
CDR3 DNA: TGTGCCAGTAGTAACAGGGGGAACCATCAGCCCCAGCATTTT

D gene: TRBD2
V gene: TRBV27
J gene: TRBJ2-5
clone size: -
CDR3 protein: CASMVRGVEETQYF
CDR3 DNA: TGTGCCAGCATGGTTCGGGGGGTGGAAGAGACCCAGTACTTC

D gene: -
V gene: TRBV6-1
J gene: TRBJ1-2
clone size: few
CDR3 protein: CASTLLYGYTF
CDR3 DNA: TGTGCCAGCACCCTTTTGTATGGCTACACCTTC

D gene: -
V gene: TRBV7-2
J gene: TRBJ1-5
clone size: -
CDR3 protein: CASSPDLGRGQPQHF
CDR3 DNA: TGTGCCAGCAGCCCGGACCTAGGGAGGGGTCAGCCCCAGCATTTT

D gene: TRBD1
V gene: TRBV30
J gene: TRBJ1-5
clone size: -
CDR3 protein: CAWGPGQGGNQPQHF
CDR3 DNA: TGTGCCTGGGGTCCGGGACAGGGCGGTAATCAGCCCCAGCATTTT

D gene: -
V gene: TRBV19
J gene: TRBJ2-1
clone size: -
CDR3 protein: CASSTTSFGNNEQFF
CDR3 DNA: TGTGCCAGTAGTACGACTAGTTTTGGTAACAATGAGCAGTTCTTC

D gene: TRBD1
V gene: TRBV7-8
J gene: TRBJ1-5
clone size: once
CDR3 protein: CASSSGQGAYQPQHF
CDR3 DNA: TGTGCCAGCAGCTCGGGACAGGGGGCGTATCAGCCCCAGCATTTT

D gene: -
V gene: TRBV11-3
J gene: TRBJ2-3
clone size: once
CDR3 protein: CASSLAGTSTDTQYF
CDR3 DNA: TGTGCCAGCAGCTTAGCTGGGACTAGCACAGATACGCAGTATTTT

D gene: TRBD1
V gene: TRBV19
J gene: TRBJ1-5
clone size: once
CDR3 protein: CASSDRGNQPQHF
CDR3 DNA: TGTGCCAGCTCTGACAGGGGCAATCAGCCCCAGCATTTT

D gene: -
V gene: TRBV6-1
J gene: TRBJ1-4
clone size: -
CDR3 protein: CASSRGIKNEKLFF
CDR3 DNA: TGTGCCAGCAGCCGGGGAATAAAAAATGAAAAACTGTTTTTT

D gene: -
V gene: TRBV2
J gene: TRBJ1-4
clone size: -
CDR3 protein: CASRVTGTNEKLFF
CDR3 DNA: TGTGCCAGCAGAGTGACAGGAACTAATGAAAAACTGTTTTTT

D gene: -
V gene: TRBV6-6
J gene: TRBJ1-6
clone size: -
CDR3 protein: CASSYSPPRDNSPLHF
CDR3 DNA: TGTGCCAGCAGTTACTCTCCCCCCAGGGATAATTCACCCCTCCACTTT

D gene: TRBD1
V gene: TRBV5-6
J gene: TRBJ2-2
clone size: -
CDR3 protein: CASSPDRGHPNTGELFF
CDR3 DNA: TGTGCCAGCAGCCCTGACAGGGGCCACCCGAACACCGGGGAGCTGTTTTTT

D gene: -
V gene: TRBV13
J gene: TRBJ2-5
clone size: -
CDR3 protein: CASSLAAGSMETQYF
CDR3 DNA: TGTGCCAGCAGCTTAGCGGCGGGGTCAATGGAGACCCAGTACTTC

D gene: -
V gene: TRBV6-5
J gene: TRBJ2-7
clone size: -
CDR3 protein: CTLRRRYEQYF
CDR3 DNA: TGTACCCTACGGAGGCGCTACGAGCAGTACTTC